One sample yielded the 4 T cell receptor beta chains listed below, sequenced in a study of shared clonotypes between healthy human individuals. The repertoire was sequenced with immunoSEQ multiplex PCR; TCRdb's copy has only in-frame clones and lacks some. The sample has more than 400,000 clones, approximately 94% seen once. Sequencing was carried out using naive CD4+ T cells sorted from blood. Noted subset: CD45RA+ positively selected. These receptors all come from a woman in her 30s in good health.

The V call is TRBV9, the J call TRBJ2-7, with 10 bases matching TRBD2. CDR1 and CDR2 from the germline V gene are SGDLS and YYNGEE. This CDR3 region has 14 residues. Losses at the gene ends were 4 bases for V and 7 bases for J; bases not matched to a gene: 8. The CDR3 loop is CASSSGRTSGEQYF. CDR3 DNA sequence: TGTGCCAGCAGCTCCGGGCGGACTAGCGGTGAGCAGTACTTC. The whole variable domain, filled in from reference TRBV9 and TRBJ2-7, reads DSGVTQTPKHLITATGQRVTLRCSPRSGDLSVYWYQQSLDQGLQFLIQYYNGEERAKGNILERFSAQQFPDLHSELNLSSLELGDSALYFCASSSGRTSGEQYFGPGTRLTVT.

The chain links TRBV7-6 to TRBJ2-3, with 8 bases lining up with TRBD2. Germline loops: CDR1 SGHVS, CDR2 FNYEAQ. CDR3 length equals 15 residues. Trimming cost V 0 bases and J 10 bases; bases outside gene matches: 9. In DNA form, the CDR3 reads TGTGCCAGCAGCTTAGCCGGACTAGCCGGGAGTTCGCAGTATTTT. Encoded protein: CASSLAGLAGSSQYF.

The chain employs TRBV29-1 and TRBJ2-1; 9 nucleotides match TRBD1. Germline-derived CDR1 and CDR2 are SQVTM and ANQGSEA. The CDR3 sequence is 14 residues long. With V trimmed by 6 bases and J by 3 bases, 6 bases remained unmatched. The chain's CDR3 is CSVLGQGRYNEQFF. CDR3 sequence (DNA): TGCAGCGTCCTTGGACAGGGGCGCTACAATGAGCAGTTCTTC.

The genes are TRBV5-1 and TRBJ1-1; no definite D call. Trimming took off 3 bases at V and 0 bases at J, with 15 bases between the two ends. Germline CDR1 reads SGHRS; CDR2 reads YFSETQ. The CDR3 extends over 16 amino acids. CDR3 in DNA: TGCGCCAGCAGCTCTACCCCGCCACCGGTGAACACTGAAGCTTTCTTT. It codes for CASSSTPPPVNTEAFF.